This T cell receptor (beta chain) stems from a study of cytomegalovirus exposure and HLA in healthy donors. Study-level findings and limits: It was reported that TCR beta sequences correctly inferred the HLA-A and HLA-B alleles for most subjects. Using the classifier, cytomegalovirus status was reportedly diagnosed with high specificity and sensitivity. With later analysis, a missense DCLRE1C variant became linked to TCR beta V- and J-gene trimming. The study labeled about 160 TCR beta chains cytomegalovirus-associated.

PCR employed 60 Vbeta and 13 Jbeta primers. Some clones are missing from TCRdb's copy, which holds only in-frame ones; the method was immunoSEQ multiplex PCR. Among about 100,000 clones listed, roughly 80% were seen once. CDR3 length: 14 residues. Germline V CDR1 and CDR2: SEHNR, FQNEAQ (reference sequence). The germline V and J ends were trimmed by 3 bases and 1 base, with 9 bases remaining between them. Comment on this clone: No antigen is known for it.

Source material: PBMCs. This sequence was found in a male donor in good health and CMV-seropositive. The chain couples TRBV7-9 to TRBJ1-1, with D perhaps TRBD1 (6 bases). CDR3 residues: CASSLRGSNTEAFF. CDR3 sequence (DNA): TGTGCCAGCAGCTTGAGGGGGTCGAACACTGAAGCTTTCTTT. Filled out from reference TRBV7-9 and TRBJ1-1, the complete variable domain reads DTGVSQNPRHKITKRGQNVTFRCDPISEHNRLYWYRQTLGQGPEFLTYFQNEAQLEKSRLLSDRFSAERPKGSFSTLEIQRTEQGDSAMYLCASSLRGSNTEAFFGQGTRLTVV.